Listed below are T cell receptor beta chains from one sample, sequenced in a study of blood T cell repertoires in COVID-19. Profiling relied on immunoSEQ multiplex PCR, and the TCRdb table lists in-frame clones only, not all of them. The table includes about 15,000 clones, about 89% detected once. The material sequenced was peripheral blood. The receptors stem from a woman aged 70 to 79 in a cohort sampled during active or convalescent COVID-19. Both conserved end residues are part of each CDR3. A D gene is named only where the DNA matches it firmly. Clone size is not always given. Where it is, it says once, few, many or a class for expanded clones.

J	D	size	V	DNA	CDR3
TRBJ2-1	TRBD1	.	TRBV29-1	TGCAGCGCTTCGGACAGGGGACCCTACAATGAGCAGTTCTTC	CSASDRGPYNEQFF
TRBJ2-4	.	.	TRBV27	TGTGCCAGCAAGAGTCGGGTAGCCAAAAACATTCAGTACTTC	CASKSRVAKNIQYF
TRBJ2-3	.	.	TRBV5-6	TGTGCCAGCAGCTTGGCGGCGGGGCCCCACACAGATACGCAGTATTTT	CASSLAAGPHTDTQYF
TRBJ1-5	TRBD1	.	TRBV27	TGTGCCACTTCGGACAGGGGGCTTGGACAGCCCCAGCATTTT	CATSDRGLGQPQHF
TRBJ2-6	.	.	TRBV4-3	TGCGCCAGCAGCCTAAACGCTGAGTCTGGGGCCAACGTCCTGACTTTC	CASSLNAESGANVLTF
TRBJ1-2	.	once	TRBV23-1	TGCGCCAGCAGTCCCATCAGGGTAGATGGCTACACCTTC	CASSPIRVDGYTF
TRBJ2-3	.	.	TRBV6-5	TGTGCCAGCAGTTCCCAGGGGGGAACTAGCACAGATACGCAGTATTTT	CASSSQGGTSTDTQYF
TRBJ2-3	TRBD1	once	TRBV6-1	TGTGCCAGCAGACGACGCAGGGGGCTGGCAGATACGCAGTATTTT	CASRRRRGLADTQYF
TRBJ2-5	.	once	TRBV12-3/TRBV12-4	TGTGCCAGCAGTTTTAGCGGCGGGGAGACCCAGTACTTC	CASSFSGGETQYF
TRBJ2-3	.	.	TRBV4-1	TGCGCCAGCAGCCCTCAGGGGATCAGGGGCACAGATACGCAGTATTTT	CASSPQGIRGTDTQYF
TRBJ1-4	TRBD1	once	TRBV4-1	TGCGCCAGCAGACAATCCGGGACAGGCAATGAAAAACTGTTTTTT	CASRQSGTGNEKLFF
TRBJ1-1	.	.	TRBV12-3/TRBV12-4	TGTGCCAGCAGTTTACAGATGAACACTGAAGCTTTCTTT	CASSLQMNTEAFF
TRBJ2-1	.	.	TRBV5-1	TGCGCCAGCAGCTTGGCCGGGAGAGACAATGAGCAGTTCTTC	CASSLAGRDNEQFF
TRBJ2-5	.	.	TRBV6-1	TGTGCCAGCAGAACACAGGTCCAGGAGACCCAGTACTTC	CASRTQVQETQYF
TRBJ2-7	TRBD2	.	TRBV30	TGTGCCTGGAGCCGGATAGCGGGGGCCAAATACGAGCAGTACTTC	CAWSRIAGAKYEQYF
TRBJ1-2	TRBD1	.	TRBV6-5	TGTGCCAGCAGACGGACAGGGGGGAACTATGGCTACACCTTC	CASRRTGGNYGYTF
TRBJ2-3	.	.	TRBV19	TGTGCCAGTAGTATCCTGGATACGCAGTATTTT	CASSILDTQYF
TRBJ2-7	.	.	TRBV18	TGTGCCAGCTCAGAGACTGGACGGGAATCCTACGAGCAGTACTTC	CASSETGRESYEQYF
TRBJ1-5	.	few	TRBV24-1	TGTGCCACCACTGGGGGGGGGAGTCAGCCCCAGCATTTT	CATTGGGSQPQHF
TRBJ1-2	.	.	TRBV2	TGTGCCAGCAGACTGCAAGAGTCGGACTATGGCTACACCTTC	CASRLQESDYGYTF
TRBJ1-4	TRBD1	.	TRBV4-1	TGCGCCAGCAGCCTCGCCCCGACAGGGGCGACTAATGAAAAACTGTTTTTT	CASSLAPTGATNEKLFF
TRBJ2-7	TRBD1	.	TRBV7-8	TGTGCCAGCAGCCCCCGGTCGGGACAGGCACTTTACGAGCAGTACTTC	CASSPRSGQALYEQYF
TRBJ1-2	.	.	TRBV9	TGTGCCAGCAGCGTAGGATCAGGGACTTATGGCTACACCTTC	CASSVGSGTYGYTF
TRBJ1-1	.	.	TRBV2	TGTGCCAGCAGTTACCAGGGGAACACTGAAGCTTTCTTT	CASSYQGNTEAFF
TRBJ1-3	.	once	TRBV11-2	TGTGCCAGCACCCTCTGGGGGGGGAGCTCTGGAAACACCATATATTTT	CASTLWGGSSGNTIYF
TRBJ2-7	TRBD2	.	TRBV30	TGTGCCTGGAGTGTACCGGGACTAGAGATCTACGAGCAGTACTTC	CAWSVPGLEIYEQYF
TRBJ2-2	TRBD1	.	TRBV25-1	TGTGCCAGCAGTGCAGACAGGGGTTATGCCGGGGAGCTGTTTTTT	CASSADRGYAGELFF
TRBJ2-5	.	.	TRBV19	TGTGCCAGTAGTTCAGGCCAAGAGACCCAGTACTTC	CASSSGQETQYF
TRBJ2-1	TRBD1	.	TRBV5-4	TGTGCCAGCAGCTTGGGTAGGACAGGGGGCCTCGATGAGCAGTTCTTC	CASSLGRTGGLDEQFF
TRBJ2-4	.	.	TRBV6-5	TGTGCCAGCATAATACAACACCTAGCCAAAAACATTCAGTACTTC	CASIIQHLAKNIQYF
TRBJ2-7	TRBD1	.	TRBV7-9	TGTGCCAGCACCCCGGCAGGGGGCTTCCACGAGCAGTACTTC	CASTPAGGFHEQYF
TRBJ1-5	TRBD1	.	TRBV27	TGTGCCAGCAGTTTATCGTCGGGACAGGGAGGTCAGCCCCAGCATTTT	CASSLSSGQGGQPQHF
TRBJ1-5	.	.	TRBV18	TGTGCCAGCTCACCCACCGGGGGGAATCAGCCCCAGCATTTT	CASSPTGGNQPQHF
TRBJ1-2	TRBD1	.	TRBV5-1	TGCGCCAGCAGCCAGCAGGGACAGGGGACCTATGGCTACACCTTC	CASSQQGQGTYGYTF
TRBJ1-2	TRBD1	.	TRBV28	TGTGCCAGCAGCCCGACAGGGGTTTATAACTATGGCTACACCTTC	CASSPTGVYNYGYTF
TRBJ2-7	TRBD1	.	TRBV6-5	TGTGCCAGCAGCCAACAGGGGGTCTCCTACGAGCAGTACTTC	CASSQQGVSYEQYF
TRBJ2-2	.	.	TRBV6-5	TGTGCCAGCAGTTTAGACACACACCGATACACCGGGGAGCTGTTTTTT	CASSLDTHRYTGELFF
TRBJ2-1	TRBD2	.	TRBV19	TGTGCCAGTAGTGCCCGACTAGCGGGGGCCATCTTCTCCTACAATGAGCAGTTCTTC	CASSARLAGAIFSYNEQFF
TRBJ2-3	.	.	TRBV28	TGTGCCAGCAGCCTCAGCGCACCCAAAGATACGCAGTATTTT	CASSLSAPKDTQYF
TRBJ2-1	TRBD2	.	TRBV14	TGTGCCAGCAGCCAAATAGCGGGGACGAATGAGCAGTTCTTC	CASSQIAGTNEQFF